This TCR beta chain was sequenced for a study of cytomegalovirus exposure and HLA in healthy donors. The study's findings and limits: In an earlier analysis, in some 600 donors, most V segments appeared productive either ~87% or ~30% of the time.

This cohort consisted of healthy bone marrow donors. PCR primers comprised 60 Vbeta and 13 Jbeta primers. Repertoires were generated with immunoSEQ multiplex PCR, while TCRdb's copy carries only in-frame clones and drops some. In the table there are around 59,000 clones, around 83% of which are singletons. For this clone: No antigen is known for it.

Sequencing used PBMCs. The sequence was collected from a human donor in good health.

CDR3 DNA: TGTGCCAGTAGTATAGGGACAGGGGGCACTGAAGCTTTCTTT. Its translation: CASSIGTGGTEAFF. This sequence joins TRBV19 and TRBJ1-1; 10 nucleotides line up with TRBD1. Per the germline V gene, CDR1 is LNHDA and CDR2 is SQIVND (reference sequence). There are 14 residues in the CDR3. J was trimmed by 4 bases and V by 1 base; bases with no gene match: 0.